This T cell receptor beta chain was sequenced in a study of human versus mouse CDR3 diversity and MHC coevolution. Assay used: immunoSEQ multiplex PCR; TCRdb lists only in-frame clones, some missing. The table shows about 81,000 clones, with 93% occurring only once. The germline V gene has CDR1 MNHNS and CDR2 SASEGT. J gave up 5 bases and V 7 bases, and 7 bases lay outside the gene matches. The CDR3 runs to 13 residues. The specimen sequenced was naive CD4+ T cells from blood. The subset is: CD45RO-negative CD62L-positive naive CD4 T cells. V gene TRBV6-1 combines with J gene TRBJ2-5; TRBD1 agrees at 7 bases. This TCR was sampled from a person aged 30-69 years in good health. Here the CDR3 reads CASIGQVVETQYF. The CDR3 DNA follows: TGTGCCAGCATAGGACAGGTTGTGGAGACCCAGTACTTC.